The 5 T cell receptor beta chains below all came from one sample that was sequenced in a study of memory CD4+ T cells and cytomegalovirus serostatus. Some clones are missing from TCRdb's copy, which holds only in-frame ones; the method was immunoSEQ multiplex PCR. The sample carries around 49,000 clones, under 80% recorded once. The sort gate was single viable CD3+CD4+CD8-CD45RO+ cells for memory CD4+ T cells. Sequencing was done on a sample of memory CD4+ T cells from blood. These TCRs come from an adult in good health and CMV-seronegative.

The CDR3 bases are TGTGCCAGCAGCTTACGTGGCGACAGGGGAGGGGAGACCCAGTACTTC. Protein: CASSLRGDRGGETQYF. The rearrangement links TRBV7-8 to TRBJ2-5; a weak D match, TRBD1 (8 bases). V shed 2 bases and J shed 5 bases, with 18 bases lying between them. The germline CDR1 and CDR2 sequences are SGHVS and FQNEAQ. This CDR3 comprises 16 residues.

The V gene is TRBV5-1, the J gene TRBJ1-1, with D maybe TRBD1 (6 bases). V was shortened by 0 bases and J by 5 bases, with 14 bases between the two germline ends. Germline CDR1 is SGHRS and CDR2 is YFSETQ. The CDR3 runs 15 residues. The CDR3 DNA follows: TGCGCCAGCAGCTTGGAACCTCAGGGGTTAACTGAAGCTTTCTTT. Amino acids: CASSLEPQGLTEAFF.

The count of this clone is one. The genes are TRBV6-1 and TRBJ2-1; 9 positions match TRBD2. The CDR3 has 17 residues. Trimming cost V 0 bases and J 6 bases; bases outside gene matches: 9. Germline values: CDR1 MNHNS, CDR2 SASEGT. The CDR3 here is CASSEAGGRARGNEQFF. CDR3 DNA sequence: TGTGCCAGCAGTGAAGCGGGCGGGAGGGCCCGGGGCAATGAGCAGTTCTTC.

This clone was picked up one time. The chain couples TRBV5-1 to TRBJ1-4, with D uncertain. V shed 4 bases and J shed 7 bases, with 11 bases lying between them. CDR1 is SGHRS and CDR2 is YFSETQ in the germline V gene. This CDR3 has 13 amino acids. CDR3 sequence reads: CASSPRTGEKLFF. The CDR3 DNA is TGCGCCAGCAGCCCTCGCACCGGTGAAAAACTGTTTTTT. The variable domain in full, with the rest retrieved from reference TRBV5-1 and TRBJ1-4, is KAGVTQTPRYLIKTRGQQVTLSCSPISGHRSVSWYQQTPGQGLQFLFEYFSETQRNKGNFPGRFSGRQFSNSRSEMNVSTLELGDSALYLCASSPRTGEKLFFGSGTQLSVL.

This clone showed up just a few times. The chain uses TRBV6-5 and TRBJ2-5; D gene ambiguous. This CDR3 is built from 12 residues. The V end was cut by 6 bases, the J end by 4 bases, with 9 bases between. From germline, CDR1 is MNHEY and CDR2 SVGAGI. Written as DNA, the CDR3 is TGTGCCAGCAGCCGACCAGCAGAGACCCAGTACTTC. Translation: CASSRPAETQYF.